This paragraph covers one T cell receptor (beta chain) sequence. This clonotype was seen many times. It lacks a known antigen. Base qualities were left out, and no much larger clone turns up one base away. The CDR3 holds 13 amino acids from the cysteine to the phenylalanine. The sequence is cut down to CDR3 DNA, 39 bases in frame from base 1. V was cut back by 6 bases and J by 4 bases, leaving a gap of 11 bases between them. Looking up the germline V gene yields CDR1 MGHRA and CDR2 YSYEKL. The data originate from a study of T-cell memory formation after mild COVID-19 (dated by TCRdb to the early 2020s). A note on the overall study: TCR sequence clusters from the two donors were found to be largely donor specific. In two donors, T-cell clones that expanded and contracted after mild COVID-19 were followed by sequencing TCRalpha and TCRbeta repertoires longitudinally. Two young, previously healthy adult volunteers made up the cohort, one male and one female. Broad study findings and their caveats: Whether the second-wave clones peaking on day 37 were SARS-CoV-2 specific was not confirmed. Contracting CD4+ clones turned up mainly in the CM and EM memory subsets, whereas EMRA was where CD8+ clones were enriched. Balanced CD4/CD8 phenotypes were observed for clones contracting from day 15 to 85, whereas a bias towards CD4+ was observed for a second wave of clones expanding from day 15 to 37. Some responding clones were detected in pre-infection memory, which suggested that pre-existing cross-reactive memory T cells had joined the SARS-CoV-2 response. Only a couple of mild cases were covered in the study, and larger cohorts including severe cases with pre-infection samples were considered necessary.

Ficoll-Paque density gradient centrifugation was the method used to isolate PBMCs. Sequencer: Illumina NovaSeq 6000. TCRalpha and TCRbeta cDNA libraries were built by 5'RACE with constant-segment primers, adding sample barcodes and unique molecular identifiers. Trizol reagent was used to extract RNA from every sample. Library amplification was performed in two PCR steps, and a second sample barcode and Illumina TruSeq adapters were introduced in the second step. Sequencing of the libraries was done on an Illumina NovaSeq, producing 2 x 150 bp paired-end reads. Per the original workflow: Demultiplexing of reads and collapsing into UMI-guided consensus sequences were performed with migec v1.2.7. Using mixcr v2.1.11, the UMI consensuses were aligned to TRA and TRB V and J templates and assembled into clonotypes. A clonotype was counted as expanded or contracted only when both edgeR and NoisET called the clonotype significant, with the noise models trained on biological replicates. For edgeR calls, the cutoffs were a false discovery rate-adjusted p below 0.01 and a log2 fold-change threshold of 1. PCA with hierarchical clustering of max-normalized trajectories of the 1000 most abundant clonotypes was used as exploratory dynamics analysis. Separately sequenced CD4+ and CD8+ repertoires were used to assign the CD4 or CD8 phenotype of responding clones. TCRdb redid the processing of the public reads, applying fastp at Q25 and MiXCR, and retained in-frame beta chains. Merged by CDR3 protein, the rows form single entries marked with the most common genes and DNA. V and J calls and clone size were set by TCRdb, not the authors. This sample is represented by over 300,000 distinct CDR3 sequences; roughly 19% of them were singletons. The ten largest make up 21% of the sample.

Sequencing used PBMCs or a T cell subset sorted from them (not recorded which). The chain is assembled from TRBV4-1 and TRBJ2-3; the D gene is perhaps TRBD2, on 5 matching bases. The sequence was obtained from a man aged 18 to 29 who had mild COVID-19 (a few samples of this study predate the infection). The sample titles of this study are shuffled in the database, so cell type and time point are left out; the donor was told from shared clones. The nucleotides read TGCGCCAGCAGACCCCGGCGGGCAGATACGCAGTATTTT. This gives the protein CASRPRRADTQYF.